The 24 T cell receptor beta chains listed next were all sequenced from one sample in a study of T cells in Graves' hyperthyroidism and ophthalmopathy. RNA transcripts yielded amplified TCR beta CDR3 regions. HTBI primers were the set used in a first-round RT-PCR of the TCR CDR3. Each CDR3 protein gets one entry after TCRdb re-called the multiplex PCR reads with MiXCR. In the table there are 400,000 or so distinct CDR3 sequences, roughly 15% of which are singletons. The sample comprised blood. The receptors shown here come from a woman aged 25 to 45 with Graves' ophthalmopathy.

This clonotype was picked up a small number of times. The chain links TRBV9 to TRBJ2-1, with D unresolved. Germline CDR1 is SGDLS and CDR2 is YYNGEE. V lost 1 base and J lost 5, with 22 bases in between. The CDR3 has 18 residues. The CDR3 loop reads CASSVSLNDIRLHNEQFF. CDR3 coding DNA: TGTGCCAGCAGCGTATCCCTCAATGACATACGCCTCCACAATGAGCAGTTCTTC.

This clonotype was counted many times. The chain links TRBV20-1 to TRBJ2-1; weak D call: TRBD2 (7 bases). Trimming removed 3 bases from V and 5 bases from J, with 17 bases in between. The CDR3 sequence is 15 residues long. Germline CDR1 reads DFQATT; CDR2 reads SNEGSKA (reference sequence). CDR3 loop: CSARGGDTGNNEQFF. CDR3 bases: TGCAGTGCTAGGGGGGGGGACACAGGGAACAATGAGCAGTTCTTC.

This clonotype was found many times. V and J are TRBV6-1 and TRBJ2-2, with 9 bases lining up with TRBD2. Germline assignment: CDR1 MNHNS and CDR2 SASEGT. CDR3 size: 14 residues. V dropped 6 bases and J dropped 3; count of bases not matched to a gene: 2. The CDR3 spells CASSLAGDTGELFF. The CDR3 DNA sequence: TGTGCCAGCAGCTTAGCGGGGGACACCGGGGAGCTGTTTTTT.

This clonotype has ten or more counts. The V call is TRBV2, the J call TRBJ2-7, with D perhaps being TRBD1 or TRBD2 (7 bases each). V lost 8 bases, J lost 7 bases, and 15 bases lay in between. The CDR3 consists of 12 residues. The germline V gene has CDR1 SNHLY and CDR2 FYNNEI. Here the CDR3 DNA reads TGTGCCAGCCAGGGGGGGCCCGAGGAGCAGTACTTC. Encoded protein: CASQGGPEEQYF.

This clonotype was counted between two and nine times. The V gene is TRBV6-8, the J gene TRBJ1-2; no clear D gene. There are 16 residues in the CDR3. The germline CDR1 and CDR2 sequences are MNHGY and SAAAGT. The V end lost 7 bases, the J end lost 4 bases, and 22 bases lay between the germline ends. CDR3 bases: TGTGCCAGCACCTTACTTCGAGACGGGGAAGGCTATGGCTACACCTTC. This sequence encodes CASTLLRDGEGYGYTF.

This clonotype was counted many times. The chain's CDR3 is CASSQFQEASYNEQFF. The DNA for the CDR3 is TGTGCCAGCAGTCAATTTCAGGAAGCCTCCTACAATGAGCAGTTCTTC. This sequence joins TRBV5-8 and TRBJ2-1; D not resolved. V was trimmed by 5 bases and J by 0 bases, leaving 15 bases between them. Per germline, CDR1 SGHTS and CDR2 YDEGEE. The CDR3 covers 16 residues.

This clonotype was detected ten times or more. The chain combines TRBV20-1 with TRBJ2-1; 8 positions match TRBD2. The CDR3 sequence is 14 residues long. Germline V gene lookup returns CDR1 DFQATT and CDR2 SNEGSKA (reference sequence). DNA for the CDR3: TGCAGAACCGGCGGTAGCGGGCGGGGGGATGAGCAGTTCTTC. Translated: CRTGGSGRGDEQFF.

Concerning this clonotype: The germline gene is not matched at one end of the junction; a read error may be the cause. The chain combines TRBV6-9 with TRBJ2-1, with 14 positions matching TRBD2. CDR1 is MNHGY, CDR2 SVAAGI, per germline. The CDR3 is 17 residues long. CDR3 amino acids: CASSWTWGTSGGNEQSF. As DNA, the CDR3 is TGTGCCAGCAGTTGGACGTGGGGGACTAGCGGGGGAAATGAGCAGTCCTTC.

The J gene is TRBJ2-5, the V gene TRBV14, with D possibly TRBD2 on 5 matching bases. Trimming took 2 bases from V and 4 from J, leaving 11 bases between them. Germline loops: CDR1 SGHDN, CDR2 FVKESK. The length of the CDR3 is 14 residues. The CDR3 sequence: CASSQMTGGETQYF. DNA for the CDR3: TGTGCCAGCAGCCAAATGACTGGAGGAGAGACCCAGTACTTC.

This clonotype came up a few times. V is TRBV14 and J is TRBJ2-2; 10 bases map to TRBD1. V lost 4 bases to trimming and J lost 4 bases; unmatched junction nucleotides: 9. This CDR3 contains 17 residues. Germline V lookup: CDR1 SGHDN, CDR2 FVKESK. CDR3: CASSPMPGQGPTGELFF. The CDR3 region has the DNA TGTGCCAGCAGCCCGATGCCGGGACAGGGGCCCACCGGGGAGCTGTTTTTT.

This clonotype was counted many times. The V call is TRBV7-6, the J call TRBJ2-3; no definite D call. The CDR3 is made up of 16 amino acids. With 5 bases removed from V and 0 bases from J, the gap between germline ends came to 15 bases. The germline CDR1 and CDR2 sequences are SGHVS and FNYEAQ. CDR3 protein: CASSPLVGPSTDTQYF. In DNA form, the CDR3 reads TGTGCCAGCAGCCCTCTTGTGGGCCCTAGCACAGATACGCAGTATTTT.

This clonotype showed up many times. The gene calls are TRBV2 and TRBJ2-1; 8 bases are a match to TRBD2. The CDR3 loop spans 16 amino acids. CDR1 is SNHLY and CDR2 is FYNNEI in the germline V gene. Trimming cost V 3 bases and J 3 bases; bases outside gene matches: 7. CDR3 sequence reads: CASSDRAGGYYNEQFF. CDR3 nucleotide sequence: TGTGCCAGCAGTGATAGGGCGGGGGGCTACTACAATGAGCAGTTCTTC.

This chain joins TRBV12-3 or TRBV12-4 and TRBJ2-5, with D maybe TRBD2 (6 bases). Trimming removed 3 bases from V and 1 base from J, with 12 bases in between. The CDR3 covers 15 residues. As DNA, the CDR3 is TGTGCCAGCAGTTTGGTCCGGGGGTTCCAAGAGACCCAGTACTTC. Its translation: CASSLVRGFQETQYF.

This clonotype was recorded many times. This chain joins TRBV27 and TRBJ2-5; D remains ambiguous. Trimming stripped 3 bases from V and 1 base from J, with 9 bases between. CDR3 size: 14 residues. CDR1 is MNHEY and CDR2 is SMNVEV in the germline V gene (reference sequence). The CDR3 region is CASSFRGVQETQYF. The DNA of the CDR3 is TGTGCCAGCAGTTTCCGTGGGGTCCAAGAGACCCAGTACTTC.

The rearrangement links TRBV7-2 to TRBJ1-5, with TRBD1 identical over 10 bases. CDR1 is SGHTA, CDR2 FQGNSA, per germline. The CDR3 sequence is 17 residues long. V dropped 5 bases and J dropped 0; count of bases not matched to a gene: 7. The CDR3 DNA reads as TGTGCCAGCAGCCGCACGACAGGGGGCTATAGCAATCAGCCCCAGCATTTT. Translated, it gives CASSRTTGGYSNQPQHF.

This clonotype came up a few times. The chain couples TRBV5-1 to TRBJ1-6; the D is unclear. Deletions cut 4 bases from V and 0 bases from J, with 8 bases between. The CDR3 runs 15 residues. The germline CDR1 and CDR2 sequences are SGHRS and YFSETQ. The CDR3, as DNA: TGCGCCAGCAGCGTTGCGAGCTCCTATAATTCACCCCTCCACTTT. Its protein is CASSVASSYNSPLHF.

This clonotype showed up just a few times. A read error may produce the germline difference seen at one junction end. The chain has TRBV20-1 and TRBJ2-2; the match to TRBD2 covers 8 bases. The length of the CDR3 is 15 residues. Germline CDR1 and CDR2: DFQATT and SNEGSKA (reference sequence). CDR3 DNA sequence: TGCAGTGCTAGAGATTCGCGGGGGGTGACCGGGGAGCTGCTTTTT. Translated: CSARDSRGVTGELLF.

Ten or more counts support this clonotype. The J gene is TRBJ2-7, the V gene TRBV3-1; D is unclear. Between the trimmed V and J ends, which lost 4 bases and 0 bases, there was a span of 10 bases. The CDR3 has 14 amino acids. Germline assignment: CDR1 LGHDT and CDR2 YNNKEL (reference sequence). CDR3 DNA: TGTGCCAGCAGCCCCTTATACGGCTCCTACGAGCAGTACTTC. Translated: CASSPLYGSYEQYF.

There are a few counts of this clonotype. This rearrangement joins TRBV12-3 or TRBV12-4 to TRBJ2-5, with TRBD1 identical over 7 bases. After removal of 6 bases from V and 4 bases from J, the junction contained 8 bases not matched to a gene. The CDR3 is made up of 14 amino acids. The CDR3: CASSPTGAGETQYF. CDR3 nucleotide sequence: TGTGCCAGCAGCCCAACAGGGGCCGGAGAGACCCAGTACTTC.

In its sample, this clonotype was seen many times. The CDR3 loop is CASSVIGIRDTQYF. The DNA of the CDR3 is TGTGCCAGCAGTGTGATAGGGATCCGCGATACGCAGTATTTT. The genes are TRBV27 and TRBJ2-3; no definite D call. The germline CDR1 and CDR2 sequences are MNHEY and SMNVEV (reference sequence). CDR3 length: 14 amino acids. Trimming cost V 5 bases and J 6 bases, with 15 bases left between them.

This clonotype occurred many times. V is TRBV2 and J is TRBJ1-2; D is undetermined. The V end was cut by 0 bases, the J end by 8 bases, with 13 bases between. The germline CDR1 and CDR2 sequences are SNHLY and FYNNEI. The CDR3 runs to 14 residues. The DNA for the CDR3 is TGTGCCAGCAGTGAAGCGCGGGCAGTTGGGGGCTACACCTTC. Amino acids: CASSEARAVGGYTF.

This clonotype was detected ten times or more. V gene TRBV7-2 combines with J gene TRBJ1-2; no firm D call. Germline CDR1 SGHTA, CDR2 FQGNSA. Trimming removed 1 base at V and 5 bases at J, with 17 bases between. This CDR3 has 16 amino acids. DNA for the CDR3: TGTGCCAGCAGCTTAGATCCCAGCCTCCTTTGGTATGGCTACACCTTC. Translated: CASSLDPSLLWYGYTF. Together with reference TRBV7-2 and TRBJ1-2, the CDR3 gives the full variable domain: GAGVSQSPSNKVTEKGKDVELRCDPISGHTALYWYRQSLGQGLEFLIYFQGNSAPDKSGLPSDRFSAERTGGSVSTLTIQRTQQEDSAVYLCASSLDPSLLWYGYTFGSGTRLTVV.

This clonotype was detected ten times or more. The chain uses TRBV3-1 and TRBJ1-4; D is perhaps TRBD1 (6 bases). This CDR3 is built from 18 residues. Germline V gene sequence: CDR1 LGHDT, CDR2 YNNKEL (reference sequence). Between the trimmed V and J ends, which lost 0 bases and 6 bases, there was a span of 20 bases. This CDR3 reads CASSQDLEPTGSYEKLFF. CDR3 DNA sequence: TGTGCCAGCAGCCAAGATTTGGAGCCTACAGGGTCCTATGAAAAACTGTTTTTT.

This clonotype was seen many times. The rearrangement links TRBV6-1 to TRBJ2-1; the match to TRBD2 covers 9 bases. CDR3 length: 16 residues. V lost 5 bases, J lost 2 bases, and 7 bases stayed unmatched. Germline values: CDR1 MNHNS, CDR2 SASEGT. The CDR3 is CASSLWASGAYNEQFF. The CDR3 DNA is TGTGCCAGCAGTCTATGGGCTAGCGGGGCCTACAATGAGCAGTTCTTC.